This T cell receptor beta chain was identified in a study of blood T cell repertoires in COVID-19 (dated by TCRdb to 2019 to 2021). About the investigation overall: Samples from collaborators originated in the United States, Italy and Spain and spanned both the acute and convalescent phases of COVID-19. The material from the prospective study consisted of cDNA or gDNA derived from T cells, B-cell-depleted T cells, or PBMCs. Sample metadata almost always included a de-identified subject ID, COVID-19 status, age in years and sex. The repertoires were released in a freely available public database intended as a resource for research on the immune response to SARS-CoV-2. The dataset comprised deeply sampled blood TCRbeta repertoires from subjects exposed to, actively infected with, or recovered from COVID-19. Where HLA class I and class II types were available, the types were taken from metadata supplied by the sample provider, not from assay-based typing. Samples were obtained from the ongoing ImmuneRACE study (first 160 participants) and from 1,254 subjects provided by 6 global collaborators.

Beyond this particular receptor, the publication reports: How much clinical and demographic metadata was included differed by source and by participant, and the metadata was provided uncurated.

One collaborating source in Seattle enrolled patients while the patients were actively infected and followed the patients over time throughout the course of disease. Whole blood was collected in K2EDTA tubes by collaborating institutions according to the institutions' own protocols. For TCRbeta analysis, collaborators shipped samples in one of three forms: frozen whole blood, isolated PBMCs, or DNA extracted from either of those sample types. About this clone itself: Its specific antigen is unknown. There are no base qualities to consult, and no much larger clone falls within one base.

The immunoSEQ Assay, a bias-controlled multiplex PCR, was used to amplify TCRbeta CDR3 regions from genomic DNA. The authors processed their data as follows. Nucleated cell counts per sample were estimated from amplification of reference gene primers within the assay. To quantify the absolute abundance of each unique TCRbeta CDR3 rearrangement, sequence reads were collapsed and filtered. Productive Simpson clonality was computed per sample as the square root of Simpson's diversity index over productive rearrangements. Sourced from immuneACCESS, this table was stored by TCRdb with only in-frame sequences that have V and J called. A share of the clones is absent; for the studies checked, an unresolved V gene accounts for under half, and the remainder has no known explanation. The V and J calls and the clone size are those of that table, but D and trimming were determined from the DNA. The sample table shows about 150,000 clones, and approximately 81% are seen once. More than 6.5% of the sample lies in the top ten.

Clipping removes 6 bases from V and 1 base from J, with 0 as the unmatched junction base count. The CDR3 runs 13 residues from the cysteine to the phenylalanine. The sequence is cut down to CDR3 DNA, 39 bases in frame from base 1. From a lookup of the germline V gene, CDR1 and CDR2 are SGHAT and FQNNGV. The sequencing input was peripheral blood. In this chain, TRBV11-2 is recombined with TRBJ2-5; 9 nucleotides in the junction match TRBD2. The sequence was obtained from a woman aged 55-70 years with COVID-19, enrolled during active disease. The nucleotides read TGTGCCAGCAGGACTAGCGGCCAAGAGACCCAGTACTTC. Its translation reads: CASRTSGQETQYF. The entire variable domain, with the stretches around the CDR3 drawn from the reference TRBV11-2 and TRBJ2-5 proteins, is EAGVAQSPRYKIIEKRQSVAFWCNPISGHATLYWYQQILGQGPKLLIQFQNNGVVDDSQLPKDRFSAERLKGVDSTLKIQPAKLEDSAVYLCASRTSGQETQYFGPGTRLLVL.